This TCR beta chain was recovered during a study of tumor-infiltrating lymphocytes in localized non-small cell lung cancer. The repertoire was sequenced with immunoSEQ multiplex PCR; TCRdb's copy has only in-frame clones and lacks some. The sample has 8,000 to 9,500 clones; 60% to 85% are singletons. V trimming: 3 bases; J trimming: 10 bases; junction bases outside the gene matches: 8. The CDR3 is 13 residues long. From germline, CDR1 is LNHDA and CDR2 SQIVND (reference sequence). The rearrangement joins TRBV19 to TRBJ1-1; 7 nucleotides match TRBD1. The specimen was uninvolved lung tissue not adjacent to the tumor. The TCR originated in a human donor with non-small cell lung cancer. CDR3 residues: CASSILRDSGAFF. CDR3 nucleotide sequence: TGTGCCAGTAGTATCCTCCGGGACAGCGGAGCTTTCTTT.